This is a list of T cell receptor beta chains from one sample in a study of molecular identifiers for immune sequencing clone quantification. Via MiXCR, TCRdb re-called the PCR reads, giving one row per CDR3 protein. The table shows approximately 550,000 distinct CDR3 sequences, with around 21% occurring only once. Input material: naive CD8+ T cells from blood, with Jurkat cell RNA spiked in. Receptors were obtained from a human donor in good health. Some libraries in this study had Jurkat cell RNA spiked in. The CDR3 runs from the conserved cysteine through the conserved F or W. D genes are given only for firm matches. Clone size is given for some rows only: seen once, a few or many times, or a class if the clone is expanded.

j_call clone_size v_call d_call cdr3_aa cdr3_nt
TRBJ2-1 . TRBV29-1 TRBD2 CSADSGSYNEQFF TGCAGCGCTGATAGCGGGAGTTACAATGAGCAGTTCTTC
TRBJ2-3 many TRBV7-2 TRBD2 CASSADEGRGYYTDTQYF TGTGCCAGCAGCGCCGATGAAGGGCGGGGGTACTACACAGATACGCAGTATTTT
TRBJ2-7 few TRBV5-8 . CASSLVGLPYEQYF TGTGCCAGCAGCTTGGTGGGCCTACCCTACGAGCAGTACTTC
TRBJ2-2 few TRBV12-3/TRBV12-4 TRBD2 CASSSGGAIGELFF TGTGCCAGCAGTAGCGGGGGGGCGATCGGGGAGCTGTTTTTT
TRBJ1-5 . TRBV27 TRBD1 CASSKSTGGAYQPQHF TGTGCCAGCAGCAAATCGACAGGGGGCGCCTATCAGCCCCAGCATTTT
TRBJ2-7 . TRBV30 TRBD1 CAWSLGQGAYEQYF TGTGCCTGGTCCCTGGGGCAGGGGGCCTACGAGCAGTACTTC
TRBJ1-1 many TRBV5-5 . CASSQTGFNTEAFF TGTGCCAGCAGTCAAACAGGGTTTAACACTGAAGCTTTCTTT
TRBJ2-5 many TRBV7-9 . CASSDKGREETQYF TGTGCCAGCAGTGATAAAGGACGGGAAGAGACCCAGTACTTC
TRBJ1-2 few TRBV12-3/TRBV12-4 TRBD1 CASSPTGGADGYTF TGTGCCAGCAGTCCAACAGGGGGCGCGGATGGCTACACCTTC
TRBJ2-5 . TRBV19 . CASSPFNLAAKETQYF TGTGCCAGTAGTCCCTTCAATCTTGCGGCCAAAGAGACCCAGTACTTC
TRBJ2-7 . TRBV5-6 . CASSYQGRGIYEQYF TGTGCCAGCAGCTACCAGGGGAGGGGGATATACGAGCAGTACTTC
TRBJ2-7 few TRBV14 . CASSHQLPYEQYF TGTGCCAGCAGCCATCAGCTCCCCTACGAGCAGTACTTC
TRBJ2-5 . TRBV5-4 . CASSLAGGLGQETQYF TGTGCCAGCAGCTTGGCTGGGGGGCTGGGGCAAGAGACCCAGTACTTC
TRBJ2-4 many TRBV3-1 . CASSQSEGIAKNIQYF TGTGCCAGCAGCCAATCTGAGGGGATAGCCAAAAACATTCAGTACTTC